The clone carrying this T cell receptor (beta chain) was counted between two and nine times. No antigen is known for it. This sample stems from a study of early T cells in non-severe SARS-CoV-2 infection. About the study: Bulk RNA from unsorted whole blood was sequenced; chains were unpaired.

Findings and caveats of the study: Clonotype matching in VDJdb favored anti-spike CD8 responses and did not capture private and CD4 specificities.

cDNA molecules, individually, were tagged with unique molecular identifiers. TCRdb analysed the 5' RACE reads with MiXCR anew, one entry per CDR3 protein. The sample gives under 85,000 distinct CDR3 sequences, 11% to 15% of which show up once; over 9.5% is in the top ten. Trimming took 1 base from V and 3 from J, leaving 7 bases between them. The CDR3 is made up of 14 amino acids. Germline assignment: CDR1 SEHNR and CDR2 FQNEAQ (reference sequence). This chain links TRBV7-9 with TRBJ1-5, with a tentative D call TRBD1 (5 bases). Sequencing input: whole blood. This TCR was recovered from an adult who was a healthcare worker with PCR-confirmed SARS-CoV-2 infection or an uninfected control (not recorded which). The CDR3 region is CASSLGQHNQPQHF. CDR3 in DNA: TGTGCCAGCAGCTTAGGACAGCACAATCAGCCCCAGCATTTT.